Listed here are 20 T cell receptor beta chains from one sample, sequenced in a study of spatial heterogeneity in lung cancer. Time point described: sample taken at primary tumor resection. TCRdb re-analysed the 5' RACE reads in MiXCR, keeping a single row per CDR3 protein. The table shows approximately 10,000 distinct CDR3 sequences, with about 6.7% occurring only once. The antigens for these receptors are not known. Study findings and constraints: Tumoral mutation counts were tracked by counts of expanded intratumoral alpha and beta TCRs.

Specimen: lung tumor tissue, collected at surgery. Receptors were obtained from a male donor with early-stage non-small cell lung cancer.

This clonotype was counted ten times or more. The chain carries TRBV5-5 and TRBJ1-1; D not certain. The germline V and J ends were trimmed by 5 bases and 4 bases, with 21 bases remaining between them. Looked up from germline, CDR1 is SGHKS and CDR2 is YYEKEE (reference sequence). The CDR3 has 16 residues. The CDR3 loop reads CASSWSNRAPGTEAFF. The CDR3 DNA sequence: TGTGCCAGCAGTTGGTCCAACCGGGCCCCGGGCACTGAAGCTTTCTTT. The whole variable domain, filled in from reference TRBV5-5 and TRBJ1-1, reads DAGVTQSPTHLIKTRGQQVTLRCSPISGHKSVSWYQQVLGQGPQFIFQYYEKEERGRGNFPDRFSARQFPNYSSELNVNALLLGDSALYLCASSWSNRAPGTEAFFGQGTRLTVV.

J is TRBJ2-7 and V is TRBV29-1, with D hard to call. From germline, CDR1 is SQVTM and CDR2 ANQGSEA. The V end was cut by 2 bases, the J end by 5 bases, with 13 bases between. This CDR3 contains 13 residues. CDR3 coding DNA: TGCAGCGTTGAACCCGAATTGGGTGACGAGCAGTACTTC. Protein: CSVEPELGDEQYF.

This clonotype was picked up many times. V usage is TRBV14 and J usage is TRBJ2-1, with 8 bases that match TRBD2. Germline V gene data show CDR1 as SGHDN and CDR2 as FVKESK. The CDR3 contains 13 residues. With V trimmed by 4 bases and J by 12 bases, 8 bases remained unmatched. The CDR3 DNA reads as TGTGCCAGCAGCCCGGGACTAGAGGGGGTGCAGTTCTTC. Protein sequence: CASSPGLEGVQFF. The full variable domain, rest sourced from reference TRBV14 and TRBJ2-1, is EAGVTQFPSHSVIEKGQTVTLRCDPISGHDNLYWYRRVMGKEIKFLLHFVKESKQDESGMPNNRFLAERTGGTYSTLKVQPAELEDSGVYFCASSPGLEGVQFFGPGTRLTVL.

This clonotype was seen ten or more times. The rearrangement joins TRBV4-3 to TRBJ2-1; D assignment may be TRBD1 or TRBD2 (5 bases each). The V and J ends lost 1 base and 2 bases respectively, with 12 bases between them. CDR1 is LGHNA, CDR2 YSLEER, per germline. The CDR3 totals 16 residues. CDR3 in DNA: TGCGCCAGCAGCCAAGTGTTGCAGGGAGCCTACAATGAGCAGTTCTTC. It codes for CASSQVLQGAYNEQFF.

This clonotype was counted many times. J is TRBJ2-5 and V is TRBV5-1, with a weak D call TRBD2 (6 bases). Germline loops: CDR1 SGHRS, CDR2 YFSETQ. V gave up 4 bases and J gave up 5 bases, with 21 bases separating them. The CDR3 runs 16 residues. CDR3: CASSRGTQIEGETQYF. CDR3 in DNA: TGCGCCAGCAGCCGGGGGACCCAAATAGAAGGCGAGACCCAGTACTTC.

This clonotype occurred many times. This rearrangement joins TRBV20-1 to TRBJ2-5, with unresolved D. Germline assignment: CDR1 DFQATT and CDR2 SNEGSKA (reference sequence). Trimming removed 3 bases from V and 1 base from J, with 9 bases in between. The CDR3 totals 13 residues. In DNA form, the CDR3 reads TGCAGTGCTAGTTGGGTGTCCCAAGAGACCCAGTACTTC. It is translated as CSASWVSQETQYF.

This clonotype was counted at least ten times. The chain carries TRBV12-3 or TRBV12-4 and TRBJ2-3; the D gene is possibly TRBD2 (6 bases). Trimming pared 3 bases from V and 0 bases from J, leaving 10 bases between. CDR3 length equals 15 residues. The CDR3: CASSFMGGSTDTQYF. The CDR3 coding sequence is TGTGCCAGCAGTTTTATGGGGGGTAGCACAGATACGCAGTATTTT.

The gene calls are TRBV6-5 and TRBJ1-4; D gene uncertain. This CDR3 is built from 15 residues. Germline CDR1 is MNHEY and CDR2 is SVGAGI. Trimming removed 6 bases from V and 5 bases from J, with 16 bases in between. CDR3: CASRPGLVPNEKLFF. CDR3 coding DNA: TGTGCCAGCAGACCCGGCCTTGTCCCCAATGAAAAACTGTTTTTT.

Ten or more counts support this clonotype. J is TRBJ2-7 and V is TRBV6-1; D is perhaps TRBD1 (5 bases). The V end lost 2 bases, the J end lost 2 bases, and 10 bases lay between the germline ends. The CDR3 has 14 amino acids. Looked up from germline, CDR1 is MNHNS and CDR2 is SASEGT. CDR3 bases: TGTGCCAGCAGTGAACAGGGAAATGCCTACGAGCAGTACTTC. Its protein is CASSEQGNAYEQYF.

This clonotype was picked up a small number of times. J is TRBJ1-2 and V is TRBV18; TRBD1 is a possible D gene (5 bases). The V end was cut by 3 bases, the J end by 4 bases, with 15 bases between. The length of the CDR3 is 15 residues. Germline V gene data show CDR1 as KGHSH and CDR2 as LQKENI. CDR3 bases: TGTGCCAGCTCACCGAGCCCAGGGAATACCTATGGCTACACCTTC. Its protein product is CASSPSPGNTYGYTF.

The genes are TRBV12-3 or TRBV12-4 and TRBJ1-1; D is perhaps TRBD1 (5 bases). There are 14 residues in the CDR3. Between the trimmed V and J ends, which lost 3 bases and 0 bases, there was a span of 8 bases. Written as DNA, the CDR3 is TGTGCCAGCAGTTTTCAGGGATTGAACACTGAAGCTTTCTTT. Translating gives CASSFQGLNTEAFF.

The chain joins TRBV19 to TRBJ1-6; D perhaps matches TRBD1 (5 bases). Trimming stripped 4 bases from V and 5 bases from J, with 12 bases between. Germline V gives CDR1 LNHDA, CDR2 SQIVND (reference sequence). CDR3 length: 15 amino acids. CDR3: CASSRSDTHNSPLHF. In DNA, the CDR3 is TGTGCCAGTAGTAGATCGGACACTCATAATTCACCCCTCCACTTT.

This clonotype appeared many times. The rearrangement joins TRBV2 to TRBJ2-3, with 7 bases aligning to TRBD1. Germline lookup yields CDR1 SNHLY and CDR2 FYNNEI. J lost 7 bases, V lost 4 bases, and 11 bases had no gene match. This CDR3 is 15 amino acids long. CDR3 sequence (DNA): TGTGCCAGCAGTGGAAGGGGGCCCGGCCGAAATACGCAGTATTTT. Encoded protein: CASSGRGPGRNTQYF. Full variable domain (missing parts from reference TRBV2 and TRBJ2-3): EPEVTQTPSHQVTQMGQEVILRCVPISNHLYFYWYRQILGQKVEFLVSFYNNEISEKSEIFDDQFSVERPDGSNFTLKIRSTKLEDSAMYFCASSGRGPGRNTQYFGPGTRLTVL.

The chain links TRBV7-2 to TRBJ2-3; D may match TRBD1 or TRBD2 (6 bases each). Trimming took 4 bases from V and 4 from J, leaving 12 bases between them. Germline loops: CDR1 SGHTA, CDR2 FQGNSA. The CDR3 length is 14 residues. CDR3 residues: CASSWRGAADTQYF. The DNA of the CDR3 is TGTGCCAGCAGCTGGAGGGGGGCAGCAGATACGCAGTATTTT.

A remark on this clonotype: A single base separates this from a much larger clone, so it may be a read error. The chain employs TRBV6-5 and TRBJ2-7; TRBD1 agrees at 9 bases. The CDR3 contains 13 residues. Germline loops: CDR1 MNHEY, CDR2 SVGAGI. The CDR3 loop reads CAGSRQGGYEQYF. The CDR3 DNA follows: TGTGCCGGCAGCCGACAGGGGGGATACGAGCAGTACTTC.

This clonotype appeared many times. The chain recombines TRBV20-1 with TRBJ2-1; D may be TRBD1 (5 bases). Germline V gene data show CDR1 as DFQATT and CDR2 as SNEGSKA (reference sequence). The CDR3 covers 13 residues. V dropped 6 bases and J dropped 2 bases, with 11 bases sitting between them. The CDR3 DNA is TGCAGTGCCCCCAGGGCACCCTACAATGAGCAGTTCTTC. As protein: CSAPRAPYNEQFF.

This clonotype occurred a few times. J is TRBJ2-2 and V is TRBV7-2; D may correspond to TRBD1 or TRBD2 (6 bases each). There are 17 residues in the CDR3. In germline, CDR1 is SGHTA, CDR2 FQGNSA. The ends were cut back, 0 bases at V and 1 base at J, with 12 bases in the middle. The CDR3 here is CASSLAWGALNTGELFF. In DNA, the CDR3 is TGTGCCAGCAGCTTAGCTTGGGGGGCTCTGAACACCGGGGAGCTGTTTTTT.

This clonotype was counted only a few times. The gene calls are TRBV5-4 and TRBJ2-3; D unclear. Trimming pared 0 bases from V and 1 base from J, leaving 6 bases between. Germline-derived CDR1 and CDR2 are SGHNT and YYREEE (reference sequence). There are 14 residues in the CDR3. The CDR3 DNA reads as TGTGCCAGCAGCTTGGGCGGACGCACAGATACGCAGTATTTT. It translates to CASSLGGRTDTQYF.

This clonotype was picked up a small number of times. This sequence may be a read error, since a much larger clone differs from it by one base. The chain links TRBV20-1 to TRBJ1-6; D gene uncertain. The CDR3 runs to 14 residues. The V gene's germline CDR1 is DFQATT and CDR2 SNEGSKA (reference sequence). CDR3 protein: CNARASSRLSPLHF. The DNA of the CDR3 is TGCAATGCTCGAGCCTCGTCAAGACTTTCACCCCTCCACTTT.

This clonotype has ten or more counts. This rearrangement joins TRBV28 to TRBJ2-7; no firm D call. The ends were cut back, 3 bases at V and 2 bases at J, with 11 bases in the middle. This CDR3 is built from 14 residues. Germline V gene lookup returns CDR1 MDHEN and CDR2 SYDVKM. In nucleotides, the CDR3 is TGTGCCAGCAGTTTCTCGCGGCAGACCTACGAGCAGTACTTC. Translation gives CASSFSRQTYEQYF.